Following are 30 T cell receptor beta chains from one sample sequenced in a study of CD8 T cells in ankylosing spondylitis. TCRdb used MiXCR to reprocess the 5' RACE reads, holding one entry per CDR3 protein. The repertoire includes 130,000 or so distinct CDR3 sequences, roughly 10% of them detected once, and about 3.8% sits in the top ten. The sample was blood, either unsorted or a sorted T cell fraction (not recorded which). Source of these receptors: a female donor with ankylosing spondylitis or in good health (not recorded which).

This clonotype was detected a few times. V and J are TRBV7-7 and TRBJ1-5; D gene unclear. This CDR3 is 15 amino acids long. The germline V gene encodes CDR1 SSHAT and CDR2 FNYEAQ (reference sequence). V lost 4 bases to trimming and J lost 1 base, with 11 bases between them. CDR3 DNA: TGTGCCAGCAGCTCCCCGGTTTGGAGCAATCAGCCCCAGCATTTT. It translates to CASSSPVWSNQPQHF.

J is TRBJ2-7 and V is TRBV2; D is perhaps TRBD2 (6 bases). The CDR3 is 15 residues long. Germline CDR1 is SNHLY and CDR2 is FYNNEI. The ends were cut back, 5 bases at V and 1 base at J, with 15 bases in the middle. The CDR3, as DNA: TGTGCCAGCAGTCCTGGGTTAGCGGATTCCTACGAGCAGTACTTC. It yields the protein CASSPGLADSYEQYF.

This clonotype appeared many times. The chain uses TRBV12-3 or TRBV12-4 and TRBJ2-2; D ambiguous. V was trimmed by 6 bases and J by 5 bases, leaving 7 bases between them. The CDR3 has 12 amino acids. Here the CDR3 DNA reads TGTGCCAGCAGGCCTAGGACCGGGGAGCTGTTTTTT. It specifies CASRPRTGELFF.

About this clonotype itself: A much larger clone differs by one base, so this may be a read error. V and J are TRBV6-1 and TRBJ2-3; 7 bases align to TRBD1. The germline gives CDR1 MNHNS, CDR2 SASEGT. The junction had 11 bases not matched to a gene; V was cut back by 5 bases and J by 9 bases. The CDR3 is made up of 14 amino acids. The DNA for the CDR3 is TGTGCCAGCAGTCCCGACAGGGTCGCCGGAACGCAGTATTTT. Residues: CASSPDRVAGTQYF.

This clonotype was seen ten or more times. The genes are TRBV2 and TRBJ2-5; the match to TRBD1 covers 7 bases. J gave up 7 bases and V 3 bases, and 8 bases lay outside the gene matches. CDR1 is SNHLY, CDR2 FYNNEI, per germline. The CDR3 covers 14 residues. CDR3 nucleotides: TGTGCCAGCAGTGACGTGACAGGGTGGAGGACCCAGTACTTC. This codes for CASSDVTGWRTQYF.

This clonotype was seen ten or more times. The chain is built from TRBV5-1 and TRBJ1-1; D uncertain. The germline V gene encodes CDR1 SGHRS and CDR2 YFSETQ. The CDR3 contains 13 residues. V gave up 3 bases and J gave up 5 bases, with 11 bases separating them. The CDR3 DNA reads TGCGCCAGCAGCTGGGATCATGGGACTGAAGCTTTCTTT. Translating it yields CASSWDHGTEAFF.

This clonotype was counted ten times or more. The chain recombines TRBV28 with TRBJ1-2, with 7 positions matching TRBD1. Trimming removed 4 bases from V and 8 bases from J; junction bases left unmatched: 4. Germline V gives CDR1 MDHEN, CDR2 SYDVKM. This CDR3 has 12 residues. CDR3 bases: TGTGCCAGCAGTTCCTCACAGGGGGGCTACACCTTC. It encodes CASSSSQGGYTF.

The V call is TRBV19, the J call TRBJ1-6, with D hard to call. Trimming stripped 5 bases from V and 5 bases from J, with 10 bases between. The CDR3 is 14 residues long. The V gene's germline CDR1 is LNHDA and CDR2 SQIVND (reference sequence). This chain's CDR3 is CASSLGRNNSPLHF. In DNA, the CDR3 is TGTGCCAGTAGTTTAGGGAGGAATAATTCACCCCTCCACTTT.

The table lists this clonotype with many counts. The chain employs TRBV20-1 and TRBJ2-7; TRBD2 agrees at 9 bases. Per germline, CDR1 DFQATT and CDR2 SNEGSKA (reference sequence). The CDR3 consists of 12 residues. V trimming: 6 bases; J trimming: 5 bases; junction bases outside the gene matches: 5. Here the CDR3 DNA reads TGCAGTGCCAGTAGCGGGAGCCACGAGCAGTACTTC. Translating gives CSASSGSHEQYF.

This clonotype was counted ten times or more. The V call is TRBV5-5, the J call TRBJ1-2, with 7 bases aligning to TRBD1. Germline values: CDR1 SGHKS, CDR2 YYEKEE (reference sequence). This CDR3 spans 15 amino acids. With V trimmed by 2 bases and J by 4 bases, 8 bases remained unmatched. CDR3 DNA: TGTGCCAGCAGCTTCGGGACAGTGAGGGGCTATGGCTACACCTTC. Protein: CASSFGTVRGYGYTF.

V and J are TRBV12-3 or TRBV12-4 and TRBJ2-6, with D possibly being TRBD1 (6 bases). Trimming cost V 6 bases and J 2 bases, with 17 bases left between them. The CDR3 totals 17 residues. As DNA, the CDR3 is TGTGCCAGCAGCCCGTTACAGGGAGCCACTGGGGCCAACGTCCTGACTTTC. Residues: CASSPLQGATGANVLTF.

Many counts were recorded for this clonotype. The gene calls are TRBV29-1 and TRBJ1-2; possible D gene TRBD1, 5 bases. This CDR3 is built from 16 residues. Deletions cut 4 bases from V and 1 base from J, with 19 bases between. The germline gives CDR1 SQVTM, CDR2 ANQGSEA. The CDR3 loop is CSVAVPTRGVNYGYTF. CDR3 DNA sequence: TGCAGCGTTGCTGTCCCAACCCGGGGGGTTAACTATGGCTACACCTTC.

In its sample, this clonotype was seen many times. The chain uses TRBV6-4 and TRBJ2-3; 12 bases fit TRBD2. This CDR3 comprises 15 residues. Losses at the gene ends were 4 bases for V and 6 bases for J; bases not matched to a gene: 5. Germline values: CDR1 MRHNA, CDR2 SNTAGT. DNA for the CDR3: TGTGCCAGCAGTGCCGCTAGCGGGGGGGCCGATACGCAGTATTTT. It encodes CASSAASGGADTQYF.

This clonotype was found many times. The chain has TRBV5-6 and TRBJ2-3; TRBD2 aligns across 8 bases. In germline, CDR1 is SGHDT, CDR2 YYEEEE. The CDR3 is made up of 15 amino acids. The V and J ends lost 2 bases and 4 bases, in that order; junction bases with no gene match: 6. In nucleotides, the CDR3 is TGTGCCAGCAGCTTACTCCGGGGGGGCCCAGATACGCAGTATTTT. The encoded protein is CASSLLRGGPDTQYF. The full variable domain, completed using reference TRBV5-6 and TRBJ2-3, is DAGVTQSPTHLIKTRGQQVTLRCSPKSGHDTVSWYQQALGQGPQFIFQYYEEEERQRGNFPDRFSGHQFPNYSSELNVNALLLGDSALYLCASSLLRGGPDTQYFGPGTRLTVL.

This clonotype was recorded at least ten times. The genes are TRBV20-1 and TRBJ1-1, with D possibly TRBD1 on 6 matching bases. The ends were cut back, 0 bases at V and 8 bases at J, with 16 bases in the middle. The CDR3 totals 14 residues. Per germline, CDR1 DFQATT and CDR2 SNEGSKA (reference sequence). CDR3 sequence reads: CSARDPWGGREAFF. The CDR3, as DNA: TGCAGTGCTAGAGATCCTTGGGGGGGGCGCGAAGCTTTCTTT.

This clonotype has ten or more counts. V is TRBV20-1 and J is TRBJ2-1; 12 bases are shared with TRBD2. The CDR3 is 16 amino acids. Germline lookup yields CDR1 DFQATT and CDR2 SNEGSKA (reference sequence). The V segment lost 0 bases and the J segment 11 bases; nucleotides outside the gene matches: 11. The CDR3 nucleotides are TGCAGTGCTAGAGATCCCGGGACTAGCGGGCGAGTCAAGCAGTTCTTC. Its protein is CSARDPGTSGRVKQFF.

The rearrangement joins TRBV20-1 to TRBJ2-7; D could derive from TRBD1 or TRBD2 (5 bases each). Germline V gene lookup returns CDR1 DFQATT and CDR2 SNEGSKA (reference sequence). The CDR3 sequence is 14 residues long. CDR3 DNA sequence: TGCAGCGCCCTACCGGGACGGACAACCTACGAGCAGTACTTC. Residues: CSALPGRTTYEQYF.

This clonotype showed up many times. The V call is TRBV5-1, the J call TRBJ2-5; D possibly corresponds to TRBD2 (5 bases). The germline gives CDR1 SGHRS, CDR2 YFSETQ. This CDR3 has 13 amino acids. V dropped 4 bases and J dropped 5 bases, with 12 bases sitting between them. The CDR3 loop is CASSGQERETQYF. DNA for the CDR3: TGCGCCAGCAGCGGGCAGGAGCGGGAGACCCAGTACTTC. Complete variable domain (other parts from reference TRBV5-1 and TRBJ2-5): KAGVTQTPRYLIKTRGQQVTLSCSPISGHRSVSWYQQTPGQGLQFLFEYFSETQRNKGNFPGRFSGRQFSNSRSEMNVSTLELGDSALYLCASSGQERETQYFGPGTRLLVL.

The chain links TRBV2 to TRBJ1-1; D uncertain. CDR3 length: 14 residues. CDR1 and CDR2 (germline): SNHLY, FYNNEI. V dropped 7 bases and J dropped 2 bases, with 14 bases sitting between them. Written as DNA, the CDR3 is TGTGCCAGCACTAGGGCCTTCCGCAACACTGAAGCTTTCTTT. Its translation is CASTRAFRNTEAFF.

At least ten counts were recorded for this clonotype. This chain links TRBV14 with TRBJ2-3; no firm D call. CDR1 and CDR2 from the germline V gene are SGHDN and FVKESK. Between the trimmed V and J ends, which lost 2 bases and 6 bases, there was a span of 18 bases. The CDR3 contains 16 residues. The CDR3: CASSQTRNIGSDTQYF. The CDR3 nucleotides are TGTGCCAGCAGCCAAACGCGCAATATTGGGTCCGATACGCAGTATTTT.

The chain is built from TRBV11-1 and TRBJ2-7; no firm D call. The length of the CDR3 is 14 residues. CDR1 and CDR2 from the germline V gene are SGHAT and FQDESV (reference sequence). With 5 bases removed from V and 0 bases from J, the gap between germline ends came to 11 bases. The CDR3 is CASSPTLLSYEQYF. CDR3 sequence (DNA): TGTGCCAGCAGCCCAACGCTCCTCTCCTACGAGCAGTACTTC.

V gene TRBV29-1 combines with J gene TRBJ1-4; 10 nucleotides agree with TRBD1. Germline trimming cut 7 bases from V and 7 bases from J; bases unmatched to any gene: 9. The CDR3 extends over 14 amino acids. Germline V CDR1 and CDR2: SQVTM, ANQGSEA. This CDR3 reads CSADDRGRGEKLFF. CDR3 nucleotides: TGCAGCGCTGACGACAGGGGGCGAGGTGAAAAACTGTTTTTT.

The chain couples TRBV21-1 to TRBJ2-1; the table's D call, TRBD2, has no DNA check behind it. TRBV21-1 corresponds to a pseudogene. The CDR3 has 19 amino acids. The CDR3 bases are TGTGCCAGCAGCAAAATCCCCTCGCGGACTCCACGACCCCTCATTGAGCAGTTCTTC. Translating gives CASSKIPSRTPRPLIEQFF.

This clonotype was counted many times. This rearrangement joins TRBV12-3 or TRBV12-4 to TRBJ2-5, with D tentatively TRBD1 or TRBD2 (5 bases each). With 5 bases removed from V and 4 bases from J, the gap between germline ends came to 11 bases. The CDR3 has 13 residues. This CDR3 reads CASSRDLAETQYF. The CDR3 nucleotides read TGTGCCAGCAGTCGGGACCTAGCAGAGACCCAGTACTTC.

This clonotype has at least ten counts. The chain has TRBV7-2 and TRBJ2-5; D is unclear. The germline gives CDR1 SGHTA, CDR2 FQGNSA. Trimming cost V 3 bases and J 1 base, with 12 bases left between them. CDR3 length equals 15 residues. The CDR3, as DNA: TGTGCCAGCAGCTTCCAAAGGAGTACCCAAGAGACCCAGTACTTC. It codes for CASSFQRSTQETQYF.

This clonotype was found a few times. This chain uses TRBV5-6 with TRBJ2-5; D is tentatively TRBD1 or TRBD2 (5 bases each). The germline V and J ends were trimmed by 0 bases and 0 bases, with 6 bases remaining between them. The CDR3 loop spans 14 amino acids. Germline V gives CDR1 SGHDT, CDR2 YYEEEE. The DNA of the CDR3 is TGTGCCAGCAGCTTGGGGGGGAACCAAGAGACCCAGTACTTC. Translation: CASSLGGNQETQYF.

There are many counts of this clonotype. This chain joins TRBV21-1 and TRBJ2-7; TRBD2, the D gene given by the table, was not confirmed from the DNA. TRBV21-1 is given as a pseudogene. The CDR3 sequence is 17 residues long. The CDR3 reads CASSKARAEGTPYEQYF. The CDR3 DNA sequence: TGTGCCAGCAGCAAAGCCCGAGCGGAGGGAACTCCCTACGAGCAGTACTTC.

This clonotype was seen repeatedly, ten times or more. The chain employs TRBV27 and TRBJ2-1, with a possible D match to TRBD2 (6 bases). CDR3 length equals 18 residues. Per the germline V gene, CDR1 is MNHEY and CDR2 is SMNVEV (reference sequence). Trimming stripped 6 bases from V and 7 bases from J, with 28 bases between. CDR3 protein: CASRRIINVAVRENEQFF. For the CDR3, the DNA is TGTGCCAGCAGAAGAATAATAAATGTGGCGGTACGGGAGAATGAGCAGTTCTTC.

This clonotype occurred a few times. The chain joins TRBV20-1 to TRBJ2-7; D unclear. The CDR3 has 11 amino acids. Trimming cost V 6 bases and J 3 bases, with 9 bases left between them. Germline values: CDR1 DFQATT, CDR2 SNEGSKA (reference sequence). CDR3 protein: CSATNLYEQYF. The CDR3, as DNA: TGCAGTGCAACCAACCTCTACGAGCAGTACTTC.

At least ten counts were recorded for this clonotype. The rearrangement joins TRBV6-1 to TRBJ2-1; 12 bases map to TRBD2. The CDR3 is 15 amino acids. J lost 6 bases, V lost 7 bases, and 7 bases had no gene match. CDR1 MNHNS and CDR2 SASEGT come from the germline V gene. The CDR3 reads CASTRRLAGVNEQFF. CDR3 DNA sequence: TGTGCCAGCACTCGCCGACTAGCGGGAGTCAATGAGCAGTTCTTC.